What follows are 23 T cell receptor beta chains derived from one specimen sequenced in a study of TIL therapy for anti-PD-1-resistant metastatic lung cancer. As to time point: pre-treatment sample, taken before nivolumab and TIL therapy. Sequencing used immunoSEQ v3. Libraries were prepared by immunoSEQ multiplex PCR; TCRdb keeps only in-frame clonotypes and omits some of them. The top ten clones hold roughly 0.9% of a sample with about 15,000 clones, about 83% of them seen once. The sequenced sample was blood, obtained at baseline. All receptors come from a person aged 25 to 80 with non-small cell lung cancer.

The chain uses TRBV6-1 and TRBJ2-5; 7 bases match TRBD1. V was clipped by 8 bases and J by 1 base; unmatched bases: 4. CDR3 size: 13 residues. Germline lookup yields CDR1 MNHNS and CDR2 SASEGT. CDR3 residues: CASPGQLQETQYF. In DNA form, the CDR3 reads TGTGCCAGCCCGGGACAGCTCCAAGAGACCCAGTACTTC.

V and J are TRBV2 and TRBJ2-3, with 9 bases lining up with TRBD1. Looked up from germline, CDR1 is SNHLY and CDR2 is FYNNEI. The junction had 11 bases not matched to a gene; V was cut back by 7 bases and J by 0 bases. This CDR3 region has 17 residues. For the CDR3, the DNA is TGTGCCAGCACGAAGGGACAGGGCCTTATGAGCACAGATACGCAGTATTTT. The encoded protein is CASTKGQGLMSTDTQYF. Combining the CDR3 with reference TRBV2 and TRBJ2-3 gives the whole variable domain EPEVTQTPSHQVTQMGQEVILRCVPISNHLYFYWYRQILGQKVEFLVSFYNNEISEKSEIFDDQFSVERPDGSNFTLKIRSTKLEDSAMYFCASTKGQGLMSTDTQYFGPGTRLTVL.

This clone is a singleton in its sample. V and J are TRBV5-5 and TRBJ1-1; weak D call: TRBD1 (6 bases). The CDR3 has 16 amino acids. Trimming pared 3 bases from V and 2 bases from J, leaving 17 bases between. From germline, CDR1 is SGHKS and CDR2 YYEKEE (reference sequence). CDR3 in amino acids: CASSYRGGSGNTEAFF. As DNA, the CDR3 is TGTGCCAGCAGCTACCGAGGGGGGTCGGGAAACACTGAAGCTTTCTTT.

The J gene is TRBJ1-2, the V gene TRBV19, with 7 bases matching TRBD1. Germline trimming cut 5 bases from V and 4 bases from J; bases unmatched to any gene: 4. CDR3 length: 13 amino acids. Germline loops: CDR1 LNHDA, CDR2 SQIVND (reference sequence). CDR3 sequence reads: CASSEQGSYGYTF. The CDR3 DNA is TGTGCCAGTAGTGAACAGGGGAGCTATGGCTACACCTTC.

The CDR3, as DNA: TGTGCCAGCAGCCCACTAGGACAGGACAACACTGAAGCTTTCTTT. This codes for CASSPLGQDNTEAFF. The gene calls are TRBV5-4 and TRBJ1-1, with 7 positions matching TRBD1. This CDR3 has 15 residues. Germline V lookup: CDR1 SGHNT, CDR2 YYREEE (reference sequence). After removal of 4 bases from V and 2 bases from J, the junction contained 8 bases not matched to a gene. The full variable domain, its missing parts supplied by reference TRBV5-4 and TRBJ1-1, is ETGVTQSPTHLIKTRGQQVTLRCSSQSGHNTVSWYQQALGQGPQFIFQYYREEENGRGNFPPRFSGLQFPNYSSELNVNALELDDSALYLCASSPLGQDNTEAFFGQGTRLTVV.

J is TRBJ1-6 and V is TRBV18; D uncertain. Germline V lookup: CDR1 KGHSH, CDR2 LQKENI. This CDR3 spans 15 amino acids. Trimming took 5 bases from V and 8 from J, leaving 16 bases between them. The CDR3 loop is CASSTSVVTDSPLHF. As DNA, the CDR3 is TGTGCCAGCTCAACTAGCGTGGTGACCGATTCACCCCTCCACTTT.

This chain joins TRBV4-1 and TRBJ1-1; 8 bases agree with TRBD1. This CDR3 comprises 15 residues. Germline CDR1 is MGHRA and CDR2 is YSYEKL. J was trimmed by 1 base and V by 3 bases; bases with no gene match: 4. This chain's CDR3 is CASSQAGTGNTEAFF. The CDR3 DNA follows: TGCGCCAGCAGCCAGGCCGGGACAGGGAACACTGAAGCTTTCTTT.

The chain recombines TRBV6-6 with TRBJ1-2; D not resolved. There are 14 residues in the CDR3. The V end lost 0 bases, the J end lost 7 bases, and 12 bases lay between the germline ends. Germline V gene data show CDR1 as MNHNY and CDR2 as SVGAGI (reference sequence). This chain's CDR3 is CASSYSRKAAGYTF. DNA of the CDR3: TGTGCCAGCAGTTACTCGAGAAAGGCGGCTGGCTACACCTTC.

J is TRBJ2-5 and V is TRBV30, with D possibly matching TRBD2 (5 bases). The germline V gene encodes CDR1 GTSNPN and CDR2 SVGIG (reference sequence). The CDR3 sequence is 14 residues long. Trimming stripped 3 bases from V and 3 bases from J, with 14 bases between. The CDR3 sequence is CAWRAGIPKETQYF. Here the CDR3 DNA reads TGTGCCTGGAGAGCCGGGATTCCGAAAGAGACCCAGTACTTC.

This chain uses TRBV10-3 with TRBJ1-1; D possibly corresponds to TRBD1 (5 bases). Germline lookup yields CDR1 ENHRY and CDR2 SYGVKD. The CDR3 totals 13 residues. The V end lost 2 bases, the J end lost 4 bases, and 8 bases lay between the germline ends. Here the CDR3 DNA reads TGTGCCATCAGTGAGGGGGGTACCACTGAAGCTTTCTTT. This translates into CAISEGGTTEAFF.

J is TRBJ1-3 and V is TRBV11-2; D is undetermined. Germline assignment: CDR1 SGHAT and CDR2 FQNNGV. This CDR3 comprises 12 residues. V lost 3 bases, J lost 0 bases, and 0 bases lay in between. The CDR3 here is CASSFSGNTIYF. CDR3 DNA: TGTGCCAGCAGCTTCTCTGGAAACACCATATATTTT.

This clone occurred a few times. V gene TRBV19 combines with J gene TRBJ2-1, with TRBD2 identical over 7 bases. Germline V CDR1 and CDR2: LNHDA, SQIVND (reference sequence). The V gene end was trimmed by 3 bases and the J gene end by 3 bases; junction bases not matched to a gene: 5. The CDR3 has 15 residues. The CDR3 sequence is CASSIFAGDYNEQFF. As DNA, the CDR3 is TGTGCCAGTAGTATTTTCGCGGGAGACTACAATGAGCAGTTCTTC.

V is TRBV27 and J is TRBJ2-7, with a weak D call TRBD1 (5 bases). The CDR3 extends over 13 amino acids. Trimming cost V 1 base and J 2 bases, with 6 bases left between them. Germline-derived CDR1 and CDR2 are MNHEY and SMNVEV (reference sequence). Here the CDR3 DNA reads TGTGCCAGCAGTTTATTGGGGCCCTACGAGCAGTACTTC. This gives the protein CASSLLGPYEQYF.

This clone was seen only once. This rearrangement joins TRBV5-5 to TRBJ2-1; D is ambiguous. Trimming removed 6 bases from V and 9 bases from J, with 16 bases in between. Per germline, CDR1 SGHKS and CDR2 YYEKEE (reference sequence). This CDR3 has 13 amino acids. DNA of the CDR3: TGTGCCAGCACCACGACCCCCGCGAGTGAGCAGTTCTTC. Translating it yields CASTTTPASEQFF.

This clone occurred once. The chain has TRBV7-8 and TRBJ1-1; TRBD1 aligns across 9 bases. Germline CDR1 SGHVS, CDR2 FQNEAQ. This CDR3 is built from 15 residues. The trim removed 4 bases at V and 2 bases at J, leaving 5 bases unmatched. The CDR3 here is CASSWGQGHNTEAFF. CDR3 in DNA: TGTGCCAGCAGCTGGGGACAGGGCCACAACACTGAAGCTTTCTTT.

The V and J genes are TRBV5-1 and TRBJ1-1; D is unclear. Germline-derived CDR1 and CDR2 are SGHRS and YFSETQ. The ends were cut back, 2 bases at V and 3 bases at J, with 5 bases in the middle. This CDR3 comprises 12 residues. CDR3 protein: CASSFGDTEAFF. In nucleotides, the CDR3 is TGCGCCAGCAGCTTTGGCGACACTGAAGCTTTCTTT. Full variable domain (remainder filled in from reference TRBV5-1 and TRBJ1-1): KAGVTQTPRYLIKTRGQQVTLSCSPISGHRSVSWYQQTPGQGLQFLFEYFSETQRNKGNFPGRFSGRQFSNSRSEMNVSTLELGDSALYLCASSFGDTEAFFGQGTRLTVV.

This rearrangement joins TRBV7-9 to TRBJ1-4; perhaps TRBD1 as D (6 bases). Germline CDR1 and CDR2: SEHNR and FQNEAQ (reference sequence). The CDR3 totals 14 residues. The ends were cut back, 5 bases at V and 4 bases at J, with 11 bases in the middle. The CDR3 sequence is CASSPEGGNEKLFF. The CDR3 DNA follows: TGTGCCAGCAGCCCGGAAGGGGGTAATGAAAAACTGTTTTTT.

V and J are TRBV7-2 and TRBJ2-3; 7 nucleotides align to TRBD1. The CDR3 length is 15 residues. Germline V gives CDR1 SGHTA, CDR2 FQGNSA. With V trimmed by 4 bases and J by 2 bases, 6 bases remained unmatched. The CDR3 DNA reads as TGTGCCAGCAGCTCCCATCAGGGGGTCACAGATACGCAGTATTTT. Its translation: CASSSHQGVTDTQYF.

The chain combines TRBV11-1 with TRBJ2-3; 7 bases agree with TRBD2. Trimming at V came to 1 base and at J to 0 bases, leaving 10 bases not matched to a gene. Looked up from germline, CDR1 is SGHAT and CDR2 is FQDESV (reference sequence). This CDR3 has 18 amino acids. Written as DNA, the CDR3 is TGTGCCAGCAGCTTAGGGTCTATGGGGGGGAGAAGCACAGATACGCAGTATTTT. Protein: CASSLGSMGGRSTDTQYF.

The gene calls are TRBV9 and TRBJ2-1; maybe TRBD2 (6 bases). Germline V gene data show CDR1 as SGDLS and CDR2 as YYNGEE. Trimming pared 3 bases from V and 7 bases from J, leaving 14 bases between. The CDR3 is 14 residues long. This chain's CDR3 is CASSGLGTLNEQFF. In DNA form, the CDR3 reads TGTGCCAGCAGCGGTTTAGGGACTTTGAATGAGCAGTTCTTC.

The rearrangement joins TRBV5-4 to TRBJ1-2; no firm D call. The CDR3 runs to 12 residues. Germline assignment: CDR1 SGHNT and CDR2 YYREEE (reference sequence). V lost 3 bases to trimming and J lost 4 bases, with 7 bases between them. The CDR3 loop is CASSSTVYGYTF. The CDR3 DNA is TGTGCCAGCAGCTCAACAGTCTATGGCTACACCTTC.

In its sample, this clone was seen a few times. The chain links TRBV2 to TRBJ2-4; TRBD1 might be the D (6 bases). CDR1 is SNHLY and CDR2 is FYNNEI in the germline V gene. This CDR3 is 14 amino acids long. The V end lost 6 bases, the J end lost 8 bases, and 17 bases lay between the germline ends. DNA of the CDR3: TGTGCCAGCAGGTCGTGGGGGCTTCAGGACATTCAGTACTTC. It is translated as CASRSWGLQDIQYF.

This sequence joins TRBV7-3 and TRBJ2-5; the D is unclear. Germline assignment: CDR1 SGHTA and CDR2 FQGTGA. With 0 bases removed from V and 5 bases from J, the gap between germline ends came to 13 bases. CDR3 length: 15 amino acids. The CDR3 protein is CASSLTRNPWETQYF. The CDR3 coding sequence is TGTGCCAGCAGCTTAACCCGGAATCCGTGGGAGACCCAGTACTTC.